The rows below give T cell receptor beta chains drawn from one sample of a study of blood T cell repertoires in COVID-19. Using immunoSEQ multiplex PCR, the repertoire was profiled, and TCRdb retains in-frame clones only, with some absent. The sample holds about 230,000 clones, about 87% seen once. Input material: peripheral blood. The source of these receptors is a man aged 25 to 40 with COVID-19, enrolled during active disease. CDR3s include the opening cysteine and the closing phenylalanine or tryptophan. Each record gives: V gene, J gene, D gene, clone size, CDR3 protein, CDR3 DNA. D genes are given only for firm matches. The size of a clone is reported for some rows only, either as once, few or many, or as a class for expanded clones.

V gene: TRBV7-2
J gene: TRBJ2-1
D gene: TRBD2
clone size: NA
CDR3 protein: CASRPGAGGLDEQFF
CDR3 DNA: TGTGCCAGCCGCCCGGGCGCGGGAGGATTGGATGAGCAGTTCTTC

V gene: TRBV28
J gene: TRBJ1-3
D gene: NA
clone size: once
CDR3 protein: CASSSTGTIYF
CDR3 DNA: TGTGCCAGCAGTTCCACGGGCACCATATATTTT

V gene: TRBV5-4
J gene: TRBJ2-3
D gene: NA
clone size: NA
CDR3 protein: CASSNQGKENTQYF
CDR3 DNA: TGTGCCAGCAGCAATCAGGGGAAGGAGAATACGCAGTATTTT

V gene: TRBV19
J gene: TRBJ1-2
D gene: TRBD1
clone size: NA
CDR3 protein: CASSISQGAVRGYGYTF
CDR3 DNA: TGTGCCAGTAGTATCTCCCAGGGGGCCGTTCGAGGCTATGGCTACACCTTC

V gene: TRBV9
J gene: TRBJ1-5
D gene: NA
clone size: NA
CDR3 protein: CASSPGLSNQPQHF
CDR3 DNA: TGTGCCAGCAGCCCGGGACTGAGCAATCAGCCCCAGCATTTT

V gene: TRBV7-9
J gene: TRBJ1-4
D gene: NA
clone size: NA
CDR3 protein: CASSRLMGASEKLFF
CDR3 DNA: TGTGCCAGCAGCCGGTTGATGGGGGCGAGTGAAAAACTGTTTTTT

V gene: TRBV9
J gene: TRBJ2-1
D gene: NA
clone size: NA
CDR3 protein: CASSPLGGSYNEQFF
CDR3 DNA: TGTGCCAGCAGCCCCCTCGGTGGCTCCTACAATGAGCAGTTCTTC

V gene: TRBV7-6
J gene: TRBJ2-1
D gene: TRBD2
clone size: NA
CDR3 protein: CASSLRTSGGGEQFF
CDR3 DNA: TGTGCCAGCAGCTTGAGGACTAGCGGGGGAGGGGAGCAGTTCTTC

V gene: TRBV20-1
J gene: TRBJ2-7
D gene: TRBD1
clone size: NA
CDR3 protein: CSASHPGQGLYEQYF
CDR3 DNA: TGCAGTGCTAGTCACCCGGGACAGGGTCTTTACGAGCAGTACTTC

V gene: TRBV6-1
J gene: TRBJ2-1
D gene: NA
clone size: NA
CDR3 protein: CASSDPPRGVRNNEQFF
CDR3 DNA: TGTGCCAGCAGTGACCCGCCGCGGGGAGTGAGAAACAATGAGCAGTTCTTC

V gene: TRBV7-8
J gene: TRBJ2-7
D gene: TRBD1
clone size: NA
CDR3 protein: CASSPPGGQGGF
CDR3 DNA: TGTGCCAGCAGCCCCCCCGGGGGACAGGGTGGCTTC

V gene: TRBV4-1
J gene: TRBJ1-5
D gene: NA
clone size: NA
CDR3 protein: CASSRQEGEQPQHF
CDR3 DNA: TGCGCCAGCAGCCGACAAGAGGGGGAGCAGCCCCAGCATTTT

V gene: TRBV9
J gene: TRBJ2-6
D gene: NA
clone size: NA
CDR3 protein: CASSFSTSGANVLTF
CDR3 DNA: TGTGCCAGCAGCTTCTCGACTTCTGGGGCCAACGTCCTGACTTTC

V gene: TRBV5-1
J gene: TRBJ2-7
D gene: TRBD2
clone size: NA
CDR3 protein: CASSLLAGLSYEQYF
CDR3 DNA: TGCGCCAGCAGCTTGCTAGCGGGGCTCTCCTACGAGCAGTACTTC

V gene: TRBV27
J gene: TRBJ2-7
D gene: NA
clone size: NA
CDR3 protein: CASSLSLSTYVSYEQYF
CDR3 DNA: TGTGCCAGCAGTTTAAGCCTCTCGACTTACGTCTCCTACGAGCAGTACTTC

V gene: TRBV6-5
J gene: TRBJ1-1
D gene: NA
clone size: NA
CDR3 protein: CASSYSMGNTEAFF
CDR3 DNA: TGTGCCAGCAGTTACTCGATGGGCAACACTGAAGCTTTCTTT

V gene: TRBV6-5
J gene: TRBJ1-2
D gene: NA
clone size: NA
CDR3 protein: CASRGLEGHTF
CDR3 DNA: TGTGCCAGCAGAGGATTAGAGGGTCACACCTTC

V gene: TRBV9
J gene: TRBJ1-6
D gene: NA
clone size: NA
CDR3 protein: CASSVNSYNSPLHF
CDR3 DNA: TGTGCCAGCAGCGTTAACAGCTATAATTCACCCCTCCACTTT

V gene: TRBV2
J gene: TRBJ1-6
D gene: NA
clone size: NA
CDR3 protein: CASSDLPGTRAGSPLHF
CDR3 DNA: TGTGCCAGCAGTGACCTTCCTGGGACCCGGGCGGGATCACCCCTCCACTTT

V gene: TRBV27
J gene: TRBJ1-2
D gene: TRBD1
clone size: few
CDR3 protein: CASTKTGTNYGYTF
CDR3 DNA: TGTGCCAGCACTAAGACAGGGACTAACTATGGCTACACCTTC